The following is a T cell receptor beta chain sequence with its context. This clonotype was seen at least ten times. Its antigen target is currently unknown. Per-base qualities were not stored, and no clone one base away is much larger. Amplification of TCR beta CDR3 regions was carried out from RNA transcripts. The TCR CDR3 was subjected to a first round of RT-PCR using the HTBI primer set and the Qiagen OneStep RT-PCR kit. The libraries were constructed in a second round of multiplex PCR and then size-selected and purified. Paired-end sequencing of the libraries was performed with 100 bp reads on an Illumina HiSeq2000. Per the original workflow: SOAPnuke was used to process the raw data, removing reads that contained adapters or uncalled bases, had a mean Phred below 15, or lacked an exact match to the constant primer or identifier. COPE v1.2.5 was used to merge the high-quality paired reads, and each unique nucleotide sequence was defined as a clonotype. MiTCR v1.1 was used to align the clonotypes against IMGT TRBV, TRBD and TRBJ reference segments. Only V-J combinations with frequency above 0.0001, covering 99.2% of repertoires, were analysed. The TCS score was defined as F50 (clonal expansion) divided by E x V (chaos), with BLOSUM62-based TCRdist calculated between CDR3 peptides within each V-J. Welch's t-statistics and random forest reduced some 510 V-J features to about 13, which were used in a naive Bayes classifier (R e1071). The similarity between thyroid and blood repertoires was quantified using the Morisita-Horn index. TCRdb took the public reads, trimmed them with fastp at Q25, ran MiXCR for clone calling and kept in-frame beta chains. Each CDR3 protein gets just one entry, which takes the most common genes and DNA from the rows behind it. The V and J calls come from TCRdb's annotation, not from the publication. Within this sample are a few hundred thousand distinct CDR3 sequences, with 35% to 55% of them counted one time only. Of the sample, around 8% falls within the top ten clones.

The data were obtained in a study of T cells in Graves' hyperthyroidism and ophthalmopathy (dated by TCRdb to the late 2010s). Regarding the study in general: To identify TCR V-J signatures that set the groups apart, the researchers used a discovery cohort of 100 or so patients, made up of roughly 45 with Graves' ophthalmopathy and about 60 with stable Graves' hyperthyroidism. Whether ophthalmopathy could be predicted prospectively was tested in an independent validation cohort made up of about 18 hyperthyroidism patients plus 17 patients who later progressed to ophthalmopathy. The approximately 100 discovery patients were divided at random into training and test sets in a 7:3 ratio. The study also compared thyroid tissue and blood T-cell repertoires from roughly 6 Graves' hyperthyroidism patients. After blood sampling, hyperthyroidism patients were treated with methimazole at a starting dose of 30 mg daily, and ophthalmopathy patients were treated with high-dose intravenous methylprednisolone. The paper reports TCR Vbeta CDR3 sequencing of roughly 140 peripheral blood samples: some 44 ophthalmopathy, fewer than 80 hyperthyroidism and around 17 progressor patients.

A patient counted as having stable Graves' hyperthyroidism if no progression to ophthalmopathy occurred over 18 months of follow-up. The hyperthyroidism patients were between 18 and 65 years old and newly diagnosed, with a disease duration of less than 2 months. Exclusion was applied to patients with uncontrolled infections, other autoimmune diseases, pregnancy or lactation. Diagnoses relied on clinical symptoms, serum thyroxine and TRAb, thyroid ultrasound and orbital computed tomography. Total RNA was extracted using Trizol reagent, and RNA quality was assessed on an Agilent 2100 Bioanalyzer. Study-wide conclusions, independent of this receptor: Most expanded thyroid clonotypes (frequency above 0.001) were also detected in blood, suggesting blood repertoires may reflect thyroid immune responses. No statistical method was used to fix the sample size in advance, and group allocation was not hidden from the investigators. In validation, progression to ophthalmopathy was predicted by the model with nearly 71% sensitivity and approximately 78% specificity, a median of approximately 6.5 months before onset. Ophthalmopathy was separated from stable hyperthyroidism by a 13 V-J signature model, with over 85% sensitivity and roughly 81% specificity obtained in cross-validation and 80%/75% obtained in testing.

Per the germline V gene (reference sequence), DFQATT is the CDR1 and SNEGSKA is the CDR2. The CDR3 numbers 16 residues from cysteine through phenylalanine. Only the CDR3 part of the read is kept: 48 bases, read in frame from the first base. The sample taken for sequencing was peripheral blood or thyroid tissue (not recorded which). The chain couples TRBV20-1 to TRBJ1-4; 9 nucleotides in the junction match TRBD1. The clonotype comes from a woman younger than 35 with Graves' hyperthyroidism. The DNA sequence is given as TGCAGCCCCCGCGGGACAGGGATGCGGGCGGGCGAAAAACTGTTTTTT. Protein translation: CSPRGTGMRAGEKLFF.